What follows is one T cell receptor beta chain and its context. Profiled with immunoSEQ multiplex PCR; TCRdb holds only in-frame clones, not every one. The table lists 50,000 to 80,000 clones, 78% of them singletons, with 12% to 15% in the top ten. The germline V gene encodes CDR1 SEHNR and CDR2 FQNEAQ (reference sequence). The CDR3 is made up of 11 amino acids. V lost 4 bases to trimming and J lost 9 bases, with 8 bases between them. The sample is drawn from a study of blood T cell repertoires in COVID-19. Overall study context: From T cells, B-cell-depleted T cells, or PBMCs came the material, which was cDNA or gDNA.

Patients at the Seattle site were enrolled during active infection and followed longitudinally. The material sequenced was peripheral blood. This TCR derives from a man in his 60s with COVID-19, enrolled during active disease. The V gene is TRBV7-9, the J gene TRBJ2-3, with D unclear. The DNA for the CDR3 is TGTGCCAGCAGCTCCCCACGGACGCAGTATTTT. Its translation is CASSSPRTQYF.